This entry features one T cell receptor (beta chain) sequence. This table comes from immunoSEQ multiplex PCR, and its TCRdb copy is limited to in-frame clones, with some not included. Of about 30,000 clones listed, roughly 80% are singletons. The data belong to a study of PD-L1 blockade in urothelial cancer. Background on the study: Prior regimens of chemotherapy numbered 0 to 3 per patient.

The source material was PBMCs, sampled around atezolizumab (anti-PD-L1) treatment. The sequence was collected from a man in his fifties or sixties with urothelial cancer.

CDR3 coding DNA: TGTGCCACCAGCAGAGAGTTCGCACAGGGATATAGCAATCAGCCCCAGCATTTT. Its protein is CATSREFAQGYSNQPQHF. The V call is TRBV15, the J call TRBJ1-5; perhaps TRBD1 as D (6 bases). The CDR3 totals 18 residues. Trimming took off 0 bases at V and 0 bases at J, with 15 bases between the two ends. The germline V gene has CDR1 LNHNV and CDR2 YYDKDF (reference sequence).